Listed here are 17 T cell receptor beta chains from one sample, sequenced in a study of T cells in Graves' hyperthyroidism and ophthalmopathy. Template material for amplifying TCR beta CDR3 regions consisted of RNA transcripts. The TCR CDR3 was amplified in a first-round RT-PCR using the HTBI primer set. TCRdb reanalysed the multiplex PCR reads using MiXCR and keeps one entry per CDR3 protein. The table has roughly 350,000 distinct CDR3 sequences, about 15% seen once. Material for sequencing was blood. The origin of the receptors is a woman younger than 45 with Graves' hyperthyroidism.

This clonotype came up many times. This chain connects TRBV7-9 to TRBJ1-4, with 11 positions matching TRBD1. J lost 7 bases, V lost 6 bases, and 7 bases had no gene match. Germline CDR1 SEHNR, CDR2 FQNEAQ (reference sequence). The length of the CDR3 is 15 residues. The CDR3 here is CASSPGQGAREKLFF. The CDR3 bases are TGTGCCAGCAGTCCTGGACAGGGGGCCCGTGAAAAACTGTTTTTT. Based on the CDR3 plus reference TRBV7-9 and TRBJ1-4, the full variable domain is DTGVSQNPRHKITKRGQNVTFRCDPISEHNRLYWYRQTLGQGPEFLTYFQNEAQLEKSRLLSDRFSAERPKGSFSTLEIQRTEQGDSAMYLCASSPGQGAREKLFFGSGTQLSVL.

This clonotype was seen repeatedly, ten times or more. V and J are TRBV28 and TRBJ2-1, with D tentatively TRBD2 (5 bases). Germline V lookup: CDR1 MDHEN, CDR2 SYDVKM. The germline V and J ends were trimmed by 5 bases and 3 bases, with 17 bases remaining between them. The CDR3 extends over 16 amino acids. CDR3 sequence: CASSPSRRGDYNEQFF. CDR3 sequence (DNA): TGTGCCAGCAGTCCCTCCCGACGGGGTGACTACAATGAGCAGTTCTTC.

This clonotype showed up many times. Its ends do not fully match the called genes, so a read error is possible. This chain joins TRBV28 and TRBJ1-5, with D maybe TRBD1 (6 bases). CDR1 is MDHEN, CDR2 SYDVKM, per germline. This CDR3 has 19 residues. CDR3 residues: CANSLRGFRGGFWNQPQHF. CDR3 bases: TGTGCCAACAGTTTAAGGGGATTTAGGGGGGGTTTTTGGAATCAGCCCCAGCATTTT.

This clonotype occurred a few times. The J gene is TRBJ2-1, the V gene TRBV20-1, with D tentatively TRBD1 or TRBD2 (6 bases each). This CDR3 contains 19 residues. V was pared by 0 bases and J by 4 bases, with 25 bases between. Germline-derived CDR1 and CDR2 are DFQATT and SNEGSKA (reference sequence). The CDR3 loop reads CSARDLGRGGNSPYNEQFF. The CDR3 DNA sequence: TGCAGTGCTAGAGATCTGGGTAGAGGGGGGAACTCCCCTTACAATGAGCAGTTCTTC.

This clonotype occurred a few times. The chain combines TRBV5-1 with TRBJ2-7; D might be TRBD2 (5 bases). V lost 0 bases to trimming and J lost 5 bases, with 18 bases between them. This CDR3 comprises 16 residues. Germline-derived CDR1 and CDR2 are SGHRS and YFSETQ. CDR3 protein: CASSLASTARVDEQYF. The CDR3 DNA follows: TGCGCCAGCAGCTTGGCCAGCACAGCGCGGGTTGACGAGCAGTACTTC.

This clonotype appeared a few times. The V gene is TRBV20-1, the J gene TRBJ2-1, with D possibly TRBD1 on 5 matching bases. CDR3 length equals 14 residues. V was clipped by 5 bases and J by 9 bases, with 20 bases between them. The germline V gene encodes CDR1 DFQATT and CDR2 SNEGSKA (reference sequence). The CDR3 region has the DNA TGCAGTGCTTTCCCGCAGGGCCGCCAAACTGAGCAGTTCTTC. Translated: CSAFPQGRQTEQFF.

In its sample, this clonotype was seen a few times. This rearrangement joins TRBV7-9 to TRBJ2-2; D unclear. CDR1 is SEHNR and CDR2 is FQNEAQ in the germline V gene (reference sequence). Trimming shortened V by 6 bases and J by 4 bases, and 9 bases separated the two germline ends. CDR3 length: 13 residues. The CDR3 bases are TGTGCCAGCAGACATTCCGGCACCGGGGAGCTGTTTTTT. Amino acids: CASRHSGTGELFF.

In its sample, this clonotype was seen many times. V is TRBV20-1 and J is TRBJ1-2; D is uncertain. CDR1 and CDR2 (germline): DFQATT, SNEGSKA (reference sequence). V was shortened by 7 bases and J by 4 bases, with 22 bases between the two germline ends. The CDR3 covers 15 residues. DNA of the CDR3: TGCAGTGGCAGTGCGTTAACAACAGCGGGCTATGGCTACACCTTC. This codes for CSGSALTTAGYGYTF.

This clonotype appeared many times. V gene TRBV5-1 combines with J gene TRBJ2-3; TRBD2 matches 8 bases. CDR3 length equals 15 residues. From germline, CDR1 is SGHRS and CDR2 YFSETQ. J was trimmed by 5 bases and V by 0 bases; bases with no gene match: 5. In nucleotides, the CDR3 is TGCGCCAGCAGCTTGGTTAGCGGGAACGGAGATACGCAGTATTTT. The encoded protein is CASSLVSGNGDTQYF.

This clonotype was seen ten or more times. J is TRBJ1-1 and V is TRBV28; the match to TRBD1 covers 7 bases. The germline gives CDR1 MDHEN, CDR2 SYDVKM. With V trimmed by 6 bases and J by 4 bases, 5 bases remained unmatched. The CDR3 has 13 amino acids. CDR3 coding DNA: TGTGCCAGCAGCCTGACAGGGCCCACTGAAGCTTTCTTT. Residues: CASSLTGPTEAFF.

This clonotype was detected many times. The CDR3 sequence is CASSLVFLNEQFF. The CDR3 DNA follows: TGTGCCAGCAGCTTAGTGTTCCTCAATGAGCAGTTCTTC. The V and J genes are TRBV7-8 and TRBJ2-1, with unresolved D. The V end was cut by 1 base, the J end by 6 bases, with 7 bases between. CDR1 SGHVS and CDR2 FQNEAQ come from the germline V gene. The CDR3 contains 13 residues.

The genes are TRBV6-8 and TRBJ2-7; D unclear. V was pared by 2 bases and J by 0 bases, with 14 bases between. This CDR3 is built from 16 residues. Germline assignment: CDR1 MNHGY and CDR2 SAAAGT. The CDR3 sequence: CASSYIFGRTSYEQYF. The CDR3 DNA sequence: TGTGCCAGCAGTTACATTTTTGGCAGGACCTCCTACGAGCAGTACTTC.

In DNA, the CDR3 is TGTGCCAGCAGTGGTTCGCCAGGGAGGTACAATGAGCAGTTCTTC. This encodes CASSGSPGRYNEQFF. The chain couples TRBV2 to TRBJ2-1; perhaps TRBD2 as D (6 bases). Trimming left V 4 bases short and J 4 bases short, with 14 bases between. Germline lookup yields CDR1 SNHLY and CDR2 FYNNEI. The CDR3 has 15 residues.

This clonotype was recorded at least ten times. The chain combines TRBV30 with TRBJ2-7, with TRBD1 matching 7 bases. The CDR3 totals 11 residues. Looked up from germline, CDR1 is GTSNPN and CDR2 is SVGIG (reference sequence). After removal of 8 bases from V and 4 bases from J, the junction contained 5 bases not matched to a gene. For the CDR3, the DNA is TGTGCCGGGGGACAGAGTTACGAGCAGTACTTC. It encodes CAGGQSYEQYF.

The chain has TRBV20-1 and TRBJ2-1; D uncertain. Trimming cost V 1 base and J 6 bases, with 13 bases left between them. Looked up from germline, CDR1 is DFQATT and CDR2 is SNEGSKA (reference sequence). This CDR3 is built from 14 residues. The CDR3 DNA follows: TGCAGTGCTAGAGGGGCCCCCCGCCTCAATGAGCAGTTCTTC. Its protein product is CSARGAPRLNEQFF.

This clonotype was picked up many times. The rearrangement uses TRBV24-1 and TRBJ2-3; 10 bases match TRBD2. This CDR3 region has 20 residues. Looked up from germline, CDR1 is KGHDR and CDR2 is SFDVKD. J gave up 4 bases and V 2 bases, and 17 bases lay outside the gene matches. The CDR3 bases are TGTGCCACCAGTGATTCTGGCCCTGGGGCTAGCGGGAGCCGTCCAGATACGCAGTATTTT. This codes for CATSDSGPGASGSRPDTQYF.

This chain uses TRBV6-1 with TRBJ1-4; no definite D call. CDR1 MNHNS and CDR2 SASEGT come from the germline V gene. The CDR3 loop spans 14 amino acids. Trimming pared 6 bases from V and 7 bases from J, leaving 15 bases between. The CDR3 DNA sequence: TGTGCCAGCAGCACGGGCGGATCTACTGAAAAACTGTTTTTT. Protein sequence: CASSTGGSTEKLFF.